This T cell receptor beta chain was recorded in a study of identical twins. Findings and limits, study-wide: Abundant beta clonotypes from cord blood bore fewer insertions; memory repertoires lacked this pattern.

Germline V gives CDR1 MDHEN, CDR2 SYDVKM. The CDR3 contains 15 residues. With 6 bases clipped from V and 3 bases from J, the junction kept 5 bases outside the gene matches. MiXCR, run by TCRdb on the 5' RACE reads, gives a single entry per CDR3 protein. The sample records hundreds of thousands of distinct CDR3 sequences, about a fifth being singletons. This clonotype was counted a few times. The antigen remains undetermined. These same data were also listed under a study on yellow fever vaccine responses in identical twins.

The chain joins TRBV28 to TRBJ1-5, with 10 nucleotides matching TRBD1. This sequence was found in a woman younger than 30 in good health. Sequencing was performed on CD4+ T cells sorted from blood. The CDR3 DNA follows: TGTGCCAGCAGACGACAGGGGGCCTCCAATCAGCCCCAGCATTTT. It is translated as CASRRQGASNQPQHF.